The 17 T cell receptor beta chains below were found in one sample sequenced in a study of T cell responses to AZD1222 COVID-19 vaccine. The protocol was immunoSEQ multiplex PCR, while the TCRdb copy is restricted to in-frame clones and leaves out a portion. The table records about 130,000 clones, around 94% of them present only once. Source: peripheral blood, taken on day 0 of AZD1222 vaccination. The receptors originated from an adult in good health.

The chain links TRBV9 to TRBJ2-7; 9 bases match TRBD2. The CDR3 spans 15 residues. Germline trimming cut 5 bases from V and 2 bases from J; bases unmatched to any gene: 8. Germline V lookup: CDR1 SGDLS, CDR2 YYNGEE. The CDR3 DNA sequence: TGTGCCAGCAGTCGAAGGACTAGCGCCGCCTACGAGCAGTACTTC. Translated: CASSRRTSAAYEQYF.

This chain connects TRBV7-9 to TRBJ2-1; TRBD1 might be the D (5 bases). The V gene lost 6 bases and the J gene lost 0 bases, with 12 bases spanning the gap. CDR1 is SEHNR and CDR2 is FQNEAQ in the germline V gene (reference sequence). The CDR3 is 15 amino acids. CDR3 DNA: TGTGCCAGCAGACCGAAAGGGGCCTCCTACAATGAGCAGTTCTTC. Translating gives CASRPKGASYNEQFF.

The chain is built from TRBV15 and TRBJ1-3; D unclear. Trimming removed 5 bases from V and 0 bases from J, with 11 bases in between. The germline V gene has CDR1 LNHNV and CDR2 YYDKDF (reference sequence). The CDR3 runs 15 residues. CDR3: CATSPDGDSGNTIYF. The CDR3 nucleotides read TGTGCCACCAGCCCCGACGGAGACTCTGGAAACACCATATATTTT.

The CDR3 region is CASSVAPEGVGEKLFF. CDR3 DNA: TGTGCCAGCAGCGTAGCCCCTGAGGGGGTGGGTGAAAAACTGTTTTTT. The chain carries TRBV9 and TRBJ1-4; tentative D call: TRBD1 (6 bases). Germline V CDR1 and CDR2: SGDLS, YYNGEE. The CDR3 runs to 16 residues. Trimming cost V 0 bases and J 7 bases, with 16 bases left between them.

This sequence joins TRBV27 and TRBJ2-1; D is unclear. CDR1 and CDR2 from the germline V gene are MNHEY and SMNVEV (reference sequence). Between the trimmed V and J ends, which lost 1 base and 0 bases, there was a span of 10 bases. The CDR3 runs 16 residues. The CDR3 DNA follows: TGTGCCAGCAGTTTATTGGCCCTAAGCTCCTACAATGAGCAGTTCTTC. It yields the protein CASSLLALSSYNEQFF.

This sequence joins TRBV12-3 or TRBV12-4 and TRBJ2-3, with 8 bases matching TRBD1. CDR3 size: 13 residues. V was clipped by 6 bases and J by 1 base; unmatched bases: 0. The CDR3 spells CASRGQGTDTQYF. In DNA form, the CDR3 reads TGTGCCAGCAGGGGACAGGGCACAGATACGCAGTATTTT.

V gene TRBV24-1 combines with J gene TRBJ1-2; D not resolved. The CDR3 loop spans 14 amino acids. From germline, CDR1 is KGHDR and CDR2 SFDVKD. V lost 4 bases and J 2 bases, leaving 10 bases between the germline ends. The chain's CDR3 is CATSDSGRNYGYTF. Here the CDR3 DNA reads TGTGCCACCAGTGACTCCGGACGGAACTATGGCTACACCTTC.

The rearrangement links TRBV7-9 to TRBJ1-2, with 9 bases that match TRBD1. This CDR3 has 13 amino acids. V was pared by 7 bases and J by 4 bases, with 4 bases of the junction left unmatched. CDR1 and CDR2 from the germline V gene are SEHNR and FQNEAQ (reference sequence). The CDR3 DNA reads as TGTGCCAGCAACCCGGGACAGGGCTATGGCTACACCTTC. Translation: CASNPGQGYGYTF.

The CDR3 bases are TGTGCCAGCAGACGGACCACGGGCTACGAGCAGTACTTC. Amino acid sequence: CASRRTTGYEQYF. V usage is TRBV12-3 or TRBV12-4 and J usage is TRBJ2-7; no clear D. Deletions cut 6 bases from V and 3 bases from J, with 12 bases between. The CDR3 is 13 amino acids.

The chain recombines TRBV6-2 or TRBV6-3 with TRBJ1-2, with D unclear. Looked up from germline, CDR1 is MNHEY and CDR2 is SVGEGT. There are 14 residues in the CDR3. Trimming stripped 1 base from V and 5 bases from J, with 11 bases between. The CDR3 DNA follows: TGTGCCAGCAGTTACTTGGGAGTGGATTATGGCTACACCTTC. Residues: CASSYLGVDYGYTF.

The CDR3 bases are TGCAGCGTTGAAGATTTCTACGAGCAGTACTTC. Protein sequence: CSVEDFYEQYF. V gene TRBV29-1 combines with J gene TRBJ2-7; D uncertain. The CDR3 has 11 amino acids. V lost 0 bases, J lost 3 bases, and 3 bases lay in between. Per the germline V gene, CDR1 is SQVTM and CDR2 is ANQGSEA.

This chain uses TRBV4-3 with TRBJ2-2; tentative D call: TRBD2 (6 bases). Germline values: CDR1 LGHNA, CDR2 YSLEER. The CDR3 is made up of 16 amino acids. Trimming stripped 0 bases from V and 1 base from J, with 9 bases between. CDR3 coding DNA: TGCGCCAGCAGCCAAGAATGGGGAGGGAACACCGGGGAGCTGTTTTTT. It encodes CASSQEWGGNTGELFF.

The chain is built from TRBV3-1 (or the pseudogene TRBV3-2) and TRBJ2-1; D not certain. V lost 2 bases and J lost 8, with 19 bases in between. CDR3 length: 16 residues. Germline V gene data show CDR1 as LGHDT and CDR2 as YNNKEL (reference sequence). The CDR3 is CASSQPLVRSSDEQFF. The CDR3 region has the DNA TGTGCCAGCAGCCAACCCCTGGTCAGGAGTTCCGATGAGCAGTTCTTC.

The CDR3 here is CATSDPGPGTREQFF. The CDR3 DNA sequence: TGTGCCACCAGTGACCCTGGTCCCGGGACTAGGGAGCAGTTCTTC. V and J are TRBV24-1 and TRBJ2-1, with 8 bases fitting TRBD2. The ends lost 4 bases at V and 10 bases at J; junction bases unmatched: 11. In germline, CDR1 is KGHDR, CDR2 SFDVKD. The CDR3 totals 15 residues.

The chain employs TRBV5-6 and TRBJ2-7; TRBD2 matches 8 bases. V lost 4 bases, J lost 3 bases, and 6 bases stayed unmatched. CDR1 is SGHDT, CDR2 YYEEEE, per germline. The CDR3 is made up of 14 amino acids. CDR3 DNA sequence: TGTGCCAGCAGCCCGGGACTAGATAACTACGAGCAGTACTTC. Amino acid sequence: CASSPGLDNYEQYF.

Regarding this clone: The germline gene is not matched at one end of the junction; a read error may be the cause. This rearrangement joins TRBV10-3 to TRBJ2-3, with TRBD2 identical over 7 bases. The CDR3 length is 14 residues. Germline CDR1 is ENHRY and CDR2 is SYGVKD. The CDR3 nucleotides read TGTGCCATCGGTGATAGCGGGTACACAGATACGCAGTATTTT. Translation gives CAIGDSGYTDTQYF.

The chain combines TRBV9 with TRBJ1-1; 7 nucleotides match TRBD1. The CDR3 spans 16 residues. The germline CDR1 and CDR2 sequences are SGDLS and YYNGEE. J gave up 6 bases and V 1 base, and 12 bases lay outside the gene matches. This CDR3 is CASSVSGGTPSSEAFF. CDR3 DNA: TGTGCCAGCAGCGTATCAGGGGGAACCCCTTCCTCTGAAGCTTTCTTT.